The clone carrying this TCR beta chain showed up just a few times. Its antigen is not identified. The data derive from a study of blood T cells in healthy people across ages. Points from the study as a whole: Correlation between TCR beta diversity and naive T cell percentage was strong.

A sample-barcoded 5' primer and a J-beta primer mix were used in a second PCR of roughly 7 to 11 cycles. TCRdb reanalysed the 5' RACE reads using MiXCR and keeps one entry per CDR3 protein. The sample records about 800,000 distinct CDR3 sequences, approximately 25% being singletons. The CDR3 loop spans 16 amino acids. Germline values: CDR1 LGHDT, CDR2 YNNKEL (reference sequence). This sample was shared with a second study, whose subject was T cells of mothers and their children.

The V gene is TRBV3-1, the J gene TRBJ2-5, with D possibly TRBD1 on 6 matching bases. The tail of the sequence fits TRBJ2-7 better, so the J call may be wrong. The clonotype was recovered from a boy aged 5-17 years in good health. The specimen was blood. The CDR3 region has the DNA TGTGCCAGCAGCCAAATCCCATGGACAGAAGGGGACGAGCAGTACTTC. This sequence encodes CASSQIPWTEGDEQYF.